This T cell receptor beta chain derives from a study of shared clonotypes between healthy human individuals. Study-level findings and limits: In contrast to clonotypes shared by all four donors, non-shared clonotypes had lower generation probabilities. Even with large depth, rarefaction showed that sorted-subset sequencing was incomplete.

Some clones are missing from TCRdb's copy, which holds only in-frame ones; the method was immunoSEQ multiplex PCR. The table records hundreds of thousands of clones, roughly 95% of them present only once. This clone was found once. Its antigen remains unidentified. This TCR derives from a woman aged 25 to 39 in good health. Sequencing input: naive CD4+ T cells sorted from blood. Described subset: CD45RA+ positively selected.

The CDR3 nucleotides are TGTGCCCCCGCGTCGTCCGGGGACAGGCCTACCTACGAGCAGTACTTC. Translation gives CAPASSGDRPTYEQYF. This chain links TRBV6-6 with TRBJ2-5; 8 bases are a match to TRBD1. The DNA end favors TRBJ2-7, so the J call may be wrong. This CDR3 is built from 16 residues. Germline lookup yields CDR1 MNHNY and CDR2 SVGAGI (reference sequence).